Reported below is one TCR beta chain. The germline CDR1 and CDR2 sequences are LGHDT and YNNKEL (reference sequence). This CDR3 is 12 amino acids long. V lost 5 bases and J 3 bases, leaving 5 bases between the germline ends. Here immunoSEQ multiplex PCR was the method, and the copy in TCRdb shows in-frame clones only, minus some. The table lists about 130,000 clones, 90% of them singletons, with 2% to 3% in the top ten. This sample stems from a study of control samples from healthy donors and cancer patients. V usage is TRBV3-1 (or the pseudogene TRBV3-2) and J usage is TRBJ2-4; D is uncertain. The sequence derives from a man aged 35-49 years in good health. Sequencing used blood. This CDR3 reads CASSKDKNIQYF. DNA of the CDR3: TGTGCCAGCAGCAAGGACAAAAACATTCAGTACTTC.